This T cell receptor (beta chain) was found in a study of T cells in Graves' hyperthyroidism and ophthalmopathy. Amplified TCR beta CDR3 regions derived from RNA transcripts. First-round RT-PCR targeting the TCR CDR3 was performed with the HTBI primer set. A single record per CDR3 protein comes from TCRdb applying MiXCR to the multiplex PCR reads. This table holds 700,000 or so distinct CDR3 sequences, about 16% found once. The CDR3 is made up of 15 amino acids. V gave up 6 bases and J gave up 7 bases, with 18 bases separating them. Per germline, CDR1 MNHEY and CDR2 SVGEGT. This clonotype has only a few counts.

This receptor was identified in a man younger than 30 with Graves' hyperthyroidism. Material for sequencing was blood. This chain joins TRBV6-2 or TRBV6-3 and TRBJ2-2; D gene uncertain. The CDR3 DNA reads TGTGCCAGCAGACCCGGACGTACCCACGACGGGGAGCTGTTTTTT. Translation gives CASRPGRTHDGELFF.